The 13 T cell receptor beta chains reported below all come from one sample, sequenced in a study of blood T cell repertoires in COVID-19. Sequenced by immunoSEQ multiplex PCR; TCRdb stores in-frame clones only, minus some. This table holds about 280,000 clones, roughly 85% found once. Sequenced material: peripheral blood. All receptors derive from a woman in her twenties or thirties with active or convalescent COVID-19.

This chain uses TRBV18 with TRBJ1-5, with unresolved D. Trimming shortened V by 2 bases and J by 2 bases, and 7 bases separated the two germline ends. The CDR3 spans 14 residues. Looked up from germline, CDR1 is KGHSH and CDR2 is LQKENI. The CDR3 is CASSPRGGNQPQHF. DNA for the CDR3: TGTGCCAGCTCACCAAGAGGTGGCAATCAGCCCCAGCATTTT.

The V call is TRBV19, the J call TRBJ2-5, with D maybe TRBD2 (6 bases). Germline CDR1 is LNHDA and CDR2 is SQIVND (reference sequence). The CDR3 contains 16 residues. V lost 4 bases, J lost 0 bases, and 15 bases lay in between. The CDR3 DNA sequence: TGTGCCAGTAGTAAGTCACTAGGGAGGAACCAAGAGACCCAGTACTTC. This encodes CASSKSLGRNQETQYF.

The chain has TRBV5-8 and TRBJ2-7; the D gene is possibly TRBD2 (6 bases). CDR3 size: 14 residues. CDR1 and CDR2 from the germline V gene are SGHTS and YDEGEE. The V end lost 3 bases, the J end lost 2 bases, and 12 bases lay between the germline ends. CDR3 loop: CASSWAGRTYEQYF. CDR3 nucleotide sequence: TGTGCCAGCAGCTGGGCGGGACGGACCTACGAGCAGTACTTC.

V usage is TRBV7-8 and J usage is TRBJ2-1, with 7 positions matching TRBD2. Unmatched junction bases numbered 7, after V lost 4 bases and J lost 1 base. Per germline, CDR1 SGHVS and CDR2 FQNEAQ. The CDR3 is 16 amino acids. CDR3 residues: CASSSSGGGSYNEQFF. CDR3 DNA: TGTGCCAGCAGCTCCTCGGGGGGAGGTTCCTACAATGAGCAGTTCTTC.

This clone was seen just once. The J gene is TRBJ1-6, the V gene TRBV30; D is uncertain. CDR1 is GTSNPN, CDR2 SVGIG, per germline (reference sequence). The CDR3 runs to 16 residues. The V gene lost 4 bases and the J gene lost 0 bases, with 13 bases spanning the gap. This CDR3 reads CAWIPGGSSYNSPLHF. The CDR3 nucleotides are TGTGCCTGGATCCCGGGAGGGAGCTCCTATAATTCACCCCTCCACTTT.

This clone was detected a few times. The chain is built from TRBV27 and TRBJ2-7, with TRBD2 as a possible D gene (5 bases). The CDR3 is 13 amino acids. V lost 3 bases and J 3 bases, leaving 9 bases between the germline ends. Germline CDR1 and CDR2: MNHEY and SMNVEV (reference sequence). The CDR3 DNA sequence: TGTGCCAGCAGTTTCCGGGAAAGCTACGAGCAGTACTTC. This translates into CASSFRESYEQYF.

This clone has a single count. The chain recombines TRBV19 with TRBJ2-7; 10 bases match TRBD2. The V segment lost 6 bases and the J segment 3 bases; nucleotides outside the gene matches: 8. The CDR3 is 15 amino acids. Germline V gene data show CDR1 as LNHDA and CDR2 as SQIVND (reference sequence). The CDR3 DNA sequence: TGTGCCAGTAGGTACTCTAGCGGGGGCCACTACGAGCAGTACTTC. Translation: CASRYSSGGHYEQYF.

V usage is TRBV7-2 and J usage is TRBJ2-3; 7 bases are a match to TRBD1. CDR3 length: 15 amino acids. In germline, CDR1 is SGHTA, CDR2 FQGNSA. J was trimmed by 2 bases and V by 6 bases; bases with no gene match: 8. Written as DNA, the CDR3 is TGTGCCAGCAGGCAACAGGGGCAAAACACAGATACGCAGTATTTT. This translates into CASRQQGQNTDTQYF.

This clone was counted a single time. This chain links TRBV6-5 with TRBJ1-1; possibly TRBD1 for D (5 bases). CDR3 size: 14 residues. V was shortened by 6 bases and J by 0 bases, with 11 bases between the two germline ends. CDR1 MNHEY and CDR2 SVGAGI come from the germline V gene. The CDR3 here is CASRYRQVNTEAFF. Here the CDR3 DNA reads TGTGCCAGCAGATACAGGCAGGTGAACACTGAAGCTTTCTTT.

The V call is TRBV19, the J call TRBJ1-3; tentatively, D is TRBD1 (5 bases). Trimming took 1 base from V and 4 from J, leaving 11 bases between them. Germline V gene sequence: CDR1 LNHDA, CDR2 SQIVND (reference sequence). CDR3 size: 15 residues. In DNA form, the CDR3 reads TGTGCCAGTAGTATAGGGGCAGGGAACGGAAACACCATATATTTT. Its translation: CASSIGAGNGNTIYF.

The chain couples TRBV3-1 (or the pseudogene TRBV3-2) to TRBJ2-4, with 7 bases fitting TRBD1. The germline CDR1 and CDR2 sequences are LGHDT and YNNKEL (reference sequence). The CDR3 has 16 amino acids. V dropped 1 base and J dropped 5; count of bases not matched to a gene: 8. CDR3 amino acids: CASSQGVGGAQNIQYF. The DNA of the CDR3 is TGTGCCAGCAGCCAAGGAGTAGGGGGCGCCCAAAACATTCAGTACTTC.

This clone appeared a few times. The CDR3 sequence: CASTLKVGRVHQPQHF. CDR3 DNA sequence: TGTGCCAGTACCTTAAAGGTGGGCAGGGTGCATCAGCCCCAGCATTTT. V usage is TRBV19 and J usage is TRBJ1-5, with D maybe TRBD1 (5 bases). CDR3 length: 16 residues. Germline V gene sequence: CDR1 LNHDA, CDR2 SQIVND (reference sequence). With 7 bases removed from V and 5 bases from J, the gap between germline ends came to 21 bases.

The chain links TRBV13 to TRBJ2-7; D is undetermined. The ends were cut back, 2 bases at V and 0 bases at J, with 5 bases in the middle. The CDR3 extends over 13 amino acids. Germline CDR1 is PRHDT and CDR2 is FYEKMQ (reference sequence). CDR3 nucleotide sequence: TGTGCCAGCAGCTTACGGTTCTCCTACGAGCAGTACTTC. Protein product: CASSLRFSYEQYF.